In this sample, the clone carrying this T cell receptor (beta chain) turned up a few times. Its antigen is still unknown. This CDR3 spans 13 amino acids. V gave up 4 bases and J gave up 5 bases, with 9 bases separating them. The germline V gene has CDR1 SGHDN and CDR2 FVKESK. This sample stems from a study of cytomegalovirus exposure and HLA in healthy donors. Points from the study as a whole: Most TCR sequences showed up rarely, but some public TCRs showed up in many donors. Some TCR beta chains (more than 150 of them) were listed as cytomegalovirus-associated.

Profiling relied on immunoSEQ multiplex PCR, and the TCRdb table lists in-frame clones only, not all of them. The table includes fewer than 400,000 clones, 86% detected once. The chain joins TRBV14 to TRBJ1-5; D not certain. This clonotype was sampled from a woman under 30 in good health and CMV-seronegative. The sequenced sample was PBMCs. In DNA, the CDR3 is TGTGCCAGCAGCCGGGCCACAGATCAGCCCCAGCATTTT. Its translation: CASSRATDQPQHF.